The 20 T cell receptor beta chains below come from one sample, sequenced in a study of a mutant IDH1 vaccine in newly diagnosed glioma. The data were produced by immunoSEQ multiplex PCR, yet TCRdb's version contains in-frame clones alone and is incomplete. This repertoire shows roughly 110,000 clones, roughly 88% found once; its top ten account for 0.55% to 0.7%. Time point: week 11, during vaccination. It was 300 ug of mutant IDH1 20-mer peptide that made up each vaccine dose, given with topical imiquimod. These TCRs' antigens remain unknown. Material: PBMCs, obtained from a glioma patient whose treatment included an IDH1 peptide vaccine. The receptors were sampled from a woman between 45 and 60 years old with glioma.

The V and J genes are TRBV18 and TRBJ2-1; 9 bases map to TRBD2. CDR1 is KGHSH, CDR2 LQKENI, per germline. V lost 2 bases to trimming and J lost 8 bases; unmatched junction nucleotides: 7. This CDR3 is built from 15 residues. CDR3 in amino acids: CASSPVGTSPHEQFF. The CDR3 DNA reads TGTGCCAGCTCACCAGTCGGGACTAGCCCCCATGAGCAGTTCTTC.

The gene calls are TRBV5-1 and TRBJ1-5; TRBD1 might be the D (5 bases). Trimming took 4 bases from V and 2 from J, leaving 10 bases between them. This CDR3 contains 14 residues. Germline-derived CDR1 and CDR2 are SGHRS and YFSETQ. This chain's CDR3 is CASSRAGGNQPQHF. Written as DNA, the CDR3 is TGCGCCAGCAGCCGCGCGGGGGGCAATCAGCCCCAGCATTTT.

The chain is built from TRBV19 and TRBJ1-1; the D is unclear. Between the trimmed V and J ends, which lost 3 bases and 4 bases, there was a span of 3 bases. This CDR3 contains 11 residues. Germline V CDR1 and CDR2: LNHDA, SQIVND (reference sequence). The CDR3 is CASSMGTEAFF. The CDR3 DNA reads TGTGCCAGTAGTATGGGCACTGAAGCTTTCTTT.

The V gene is TRBV30, the J gene TRBJ2-5; D gene unclear. The assigned J gene may be wrong: the sequence end matches TRBJ2-7 better. Germline CDR1 and CDR2: GTSNPN and SVGIG (reference sequence). The CDR3 has 11 amino acids. The CDR3 sequence is CAWSEAYEQYF. CDR3 coding DNA: TGTGCCTGGAGTGAGGCCTACGAGCAGTACTTC.

The table lists this clone with a count of one. This chain links TRBV9 with TRBJ1-3; D uncertain. Trimming cost V 4 bases and J 4 bases, with 3 bases left between them. The CDR3 is made up of 11 amino acids. From germline, CDR1 is SGDLS and CDR2 YYNGEE. The CDR3 sequence is CASSSGNTIYF. CDR3 nucleotide sequence: TGTGCCAGCAGCTCCGGAAACACCATATATTTT.

The CDR3 sequence is CASSQTKKNTEAFF. The DNA of the CDR3 is TGCGCCAGCAGCCAAACAAAAAAGAACACTGAAGCTTTCTTT. This chain connects TRBV4-1 to TRBJ1-1; D ambiguous. Trimming removed 2 bases from V and 1 base from J, with 8 bases in between. Germline values: CDR1 MGHRA, CDR2 YSYEKL. This CDR3 has 14 residues.

This chain links TRBV2 with TRBJ1-5; unclear D gene. This CDR3 has 15 amino acids. Germline V gives CDR1 SNHLY, CDR2 FYNNEI. Trimming removed 6 bases at V and 0 bases at J, with 12 bases between. The CDR3 spells CASSLQTSSNQPQHF. CDR3 bases: TGTGCCAGCAGCCTACAGACCTCTAGCAATCAGCCCCAGCATTTT.

The chain recombines TRBV7-3 with TRBJ1-3, with TRBD1 identical over 7 bases. CDR1 and CDR2 (germline): SGHTA, FQGTGA. Losses at the gene ends were 3 bases for V and 4 bases for J; bases not matched to a gene: 12. This CDR3 has 17 amino acids. The CDR3: CASSFLGGELFGNTIYF. CDR3 nucleotide sequence: TGTGCCAGCAGCTTCTTAGGGGGCGAACTGTTCGGAAACACCATATATTTT.

The CDR3, as DNA: TGTGCCTGGAGTGTACCAAGCGGGAATCACTACAATGAGCAGTTCTTC. It translates to CAWSVPSGNHYNEQFF. The chain couples TRBV30 to TRBJ2-1; the match to TRBD2 covers 7 bases. CDR3 length equals 16 residues. Germline assignment: CDR1 GTSNPN and CDR2 SVGIG (reference sequence). The junction had 8 bases not matched to a gene; V was cut back by 0 bases and J by 3 bases.

The chain is built from TRBV6-5 and TRBJ2-3; either TRBD1 or TRBD2 may fit D (5 bases each). Per the germline V gene, CDR1 is MNHEY and CDR2 is SVGAGI. This CDR3 is built from 15 residues. Deletions cut 0 bases from V and 4 bases from J, with 11 bases between. The DNA for the CDR3 is TGTGCCAGCAGTTACTCGGGGGAGCGCGCAGATACGCAGTATTTT. Amino acids: CASSYSGERADTQYF.

The CDR3 sequence: CASRRSEQETQYF. The CDR3 bases are TGTGCCAGCAGACGGTCTGAGCAAGAGACCCAGTACTTC. This rearrangement joins TRBV2 to TRBJ2-5; D gene ambiguous. CDR3 size: 13 residues. The germline CDR1 and CDR2 sequences are SNHLY and FYNNEI. Trimming pared 6 bases from V and 2 bases from J, leaving 10 bases between.

The chain combines TRBV27 with TRBJ1-2; 7 bases line up with TRBD1. J lost 7 bases, V lost 2 bases, and 4 bases had no gene match. Germline CDR1 MNHEY, CDR2 SMNVEV (reference sequence). CDR3 length: 13 amino acids. DNA for the CDR3: TGTGCCAGCAGTTTAGGAGGGGGCGGTGGCTACACCTTC. Translating gives CASSLGGGGGYTF.

The chain links TRBV28 to TRBJ2-7, with 9 bases lining up with TRBD2. The trim removed 3 bases at V and 2 bases at J, leaving 17 bases unmatched. Germline-derived CDR1 and CDR2 are MDHEN and SYDVKM. This CDR3 contains 19 residues. The CDR3 protein is CASSFWGPGRLAATYEQYF. The CDR3 DNA sequence: TGTGCCAGCAGTTTTTGGGGGCCGGGTCGACTAGCGGCTACCTACGAGCAGTACTTC.

V is TRBV29-1 and J is TRBJ2-3; 9 bases agree with TRBD1. CDR1 SQVTM and CDR2 ANQGSEA come from the germline V gene. This CDR3 is built from 13 residues. V gave up 7 bases and J gave up 3 bases; unmatched junction bases: 5. The CDR3 DNA reads TGCAGCGGCGACGACAGGGGGACAGATACGCAGTATTTT. Protein product: CSGDDRGTDTQYF.

The rearrangement links TRBV18 to TRBJ1-2, with D unclear. The CDR3 extends over 14 amino acids. V was trimmed by 3 bases and J by 3 bases, leaving 11 bases between them. CDR1 and CDR2 (germline): KGHSH, LQKENI. CDR3: CASSPGRSDYGYTF. CDR3 nucleotides: TGTGCCAGCTCACCGGGTAGGTCCGACTATGGCTACACCTTC. Complete variable domain (other parts from reference TRBV18 and TRBJ1-2): NAGVMQNPRHLVRRRGQEARLRCSPMKGHSHVYWYRQLPEEGLKFMVYLQKENIIDESGMPKERFSAEFPKEGPSILRIQQVVRGDSAAYFCASSPGRSDYGYTFGSGTRLTVV.

The chain carries TRBV9 and TRBJ2-1; 7 bases map to TRBD2. The germline V gene encodes CDR1 SGDLS and CDR2 YYNGEE. The CDR3 is 13 amino acids. V lost 7 bases, J lost 7 bases, and 8 bases stayed unmatched. The CDR3 spells CASERGSRNEQFF. CDR3 nucleotide sequence: TGTGCCAGCGAGCGGGGCTCTAGGAATGAGCAGTTCTTC.

This chain joins TRBV5-1 and TRBJ2-7; 11 bases fit TRBD2. Losses at the gene ends were 3 bases for V and 0 bases for J; bases not matched to a gene: 5. Germline CDR1 is SGHRS and CDR2 is YFSETQ. The CDR3 length is 16 residues. CDR3 in DNA: TGCGCCAGCAGCTCCTTAGCGGGAGGGAGCTCCTACGAGCAGTACTTC. Translated: CASSSLAGGSSYEQYF.

Points on this clone: The junction departs from the called germline gene at one end, perhaps through a read error. The chain joins TRBV20-1 to TRBJ2-7; D is undetermined. Germline CDR1 reads DFQATT; CDR2 reads SNEGSKA (reference sequence). This CDR3 region has 9 residues. Written as DNA, the CDR3 is TGCAGTGCTAGACTTAAGGCCGTGTTC. Translating gives CSARLKAVF.

The DNA of the CDR3 is TGTGCCAGCAGCGTAGCAGGTACGGGGGACAGGGGCTACGAGCAGTACTTC. The encoded protein is CASSVAGTGDRGYEQYF. The rearrangement joins TRBV9 to TRBJ2-7; 10 bases match TRBD1. V lost 0 bases and J lost 3; bases outside the gene matches: 9. The CDR3 totals 17 residues. Germline CDR1 is SGDLS and CDR2 is YYNGEE.

The rearrangement uses TRBV2 and TRBJ1-5, with 7 bases aligning to TRBD1. From germline, CDR1 is SNHLY and CDR2 FYNNEI. Germline trimming cut 2 bases from V and 2 bases from J; bases unmatched to any gene: 3. This CDR3 spans 15 amino acids. The chain's CDR3 is CASSEYGQGNQPQHF. The CDR3 DNA reads as TGTGCCAGCAGTGAATACGGACAGGGCAATCAGCCCCAGCATTTT.